A selection of T cell receptor beta chains follows, all from one sample in a study of T cell responses to AZD1222 COVID-19 vaccine. Sequencing was performed with immunoSEQ multiplex PCR; in TCRdb, only in-frame clones are kept and a portion is missing. The table shows 150,000 to 200,000 clones, with about 89% occurring only once. The starting material was peripheral blood, obtained on day 0 of AZD1222 vaccination. These receptors all come from an adult in good health. Each CDR3 is given with its conserved first and last residue. The D gene is left open where the match is weak. The size field is filled for only some rows; it gives once, few, many or a size class.

j_call: TRBJ2-1
d_call: TRBD2
v_call: TRBV5-1
clone_size: -
cdr3_aa: CASSWAEVSGGNNEQFF
cdr3_nt: TGCGCCAGCAGCTGGGCGGAAGTCAGCGGGGGAAACAATGAGCAGTTCTTC

j_call: TRBJ1-1
d_call: -
v_call: TRBV14
clone_size: -
cdr3_aa: CASSLRGVSGGTEAFF
cdr3_nt: TGTGCCAGCAGCCTTAGGGGGGTCTCCGGAGGGACTGAAGCTTTCTTT

j_call: TRBJ1-1
d_call: -
v_call: TRBV5-5
clone_size: -
cdr3_aa: CASSPLAAGVREAFF
cdr3_nt: TGTGCCAGCAGCCCTTTGGCTGCGGGGGTTCGGGAAGCTTTCTTT

j_call: TRBJ2-7
d_call: -
v_call: TRBV15
clone_size: few
cdr3_aa: CATSRDYTVLYEQYF
cdr3_nt: TGTGCCACCAGCAGAGATTATACAGTTCTCTACGAGCAGTACTTC

j_call: TRBJ2-1
d_call: TRBD2
v_call: TRBV3-1/TRBV3-2
clone_size: few
cdr3_aa: CASSGTSGSYEQFF
cdr3_nt: TGTGCCAGCAGCGGGACTAGCGGGAGCTATGAGCAGTTCTTC

j_call: TRBJ1-1
d_call: TRBD1
v_call: TRBV2
clone_size: -
cdr3_aa: CASSGARGDTEAFF
cdr3_nt: TGTGCCAGCAGTGGAGCCAGGGGGGACACTGAAGCTTTCTTT

j_call: TRBJ2-2
d_call: -
v_call: TRBV5-8
clone_size: -
cdr3_aa: CASSLEWGSSTGELFF
cdr3_nt: TGTGCCAGCAGCTTGGAATGGGGCTCGAGCACCGGGGAGCTGTTTTTT

j_call: TRBJ2-7
d_call: -
v_call: TRBV3-1/TRBV3-2
clone_size: few
cdr3_aa: CASSQVEAEQYF
cdr3_nt: TGTGCCAGCAGCCAAGTTGAAGCCGAGCAGTACTTC

j_call: TRBJ1-3
d_call: TRBD1
v_call: TRBV6-2/TRBV6-3
clone_size: -
cdr3_aa: CASSSGTDGNTIYF
cdr3_nt: TGTGCCAGCAGCTCCGGGACAGACGGAAACACCATATATTTT

j_call: TRBJ2-7
d_call: TRBD2
v_call: TRBV6-2/TRBV6-3
clone_size: -
cdr3_aa: CASSYSKRGGSSEQYF
cdr3_nt: TGTGCCAGCAGTTACTCGAAGCGGGGGGGCAGTAGCGAGCAGTACTTC

j_call: TRBJ2-2
d_call: -
v_call: TRBV27
clone_size: few
cdr3_aa: CASSRKGGAFGELFF
cdr3_nt: TGTGCCAGCAGTCGGAAGGGGGGGGCATTCGGGGAGCTGTTTTTT

j_call: TRBJ2-1
d_call: -
v_call: TRBV10-1
clone_size: -
cdr3_aa: CASSVDQRNYNEQFF
cdr3_nt: TGCGCCAGCAGTGTTGACCAGCGGAACTACAATGAGCAGTTCTTC

j_call: TRBJ1-6
d_call: -
v_call: TRBV30
clone_size: -
cdr3_aa: CAWSLGKESPLHF
cdr3_nt: TGTGCCTGGAGTTTGGGAAAAGAATCACCCCTCCACTTT

j_call: TRBJ1-3
d_call: -
v_call: TRBV28
clone_size: -
cdr3_aa: CASSLYIASSGNTIYF
cdr3_nt: TGTGCCAGCAGTTTATATATAGCGAGCTCTGGAAACACCATATATTTT

j_call: TRBJ2-5
d_call: -
v_call: TRBV28
clone_size: -
cdr3_aa: CASRSTPKETQYF
cdr3_nt: TGTGCCAGCAGGTCGACACCGAAAGAGACCCAGTACTTC

j_call: TRBJ2-7
d_call: -
v_call: TRBV6-5
clone_size: once
cdr3_aa: CASSPYLGASYEQYF
cdr3_nt: TGTGCCAGCAGCCCCTATCTCGGGGCCTCCTACGAGCAGTACTTC